This record looks at one TCR beta chain sequence and its context. Its specific antigen is unknown. Per-nucleotide qualities are absent, and no much larger clonotype sits a single base away. The sample's time point label is to be understood as: about 28 days (+/-7) after the second vaccine dose. AZD1222 recipients given second doses at about 4 weeks or at about 12 weeks were pooled, since spike-specific TCR depth and breadth were not found to differ between the two schedules. Vaccinee samples came from UK trials COV001 and COV002, including a single-blind randomized controlled phase 2/3 trial of AZD1222 (ChAdOx1 nCoV-19) in healthy adults. For TCRbeta chain sequencing, PBMC samples from trial participants were taken at day 0 and at day 28 after the second dose. The data derive from a study of T cell responses to AZD1222 COVID-19 vaccine (dated by TCRdb to the early 2020s). With respect to the entire study: A total of around 240 trial participants underwent TCR sequencing, of whom more than 200 had received two doses of AZD1222 and some 25 had received two doses of the MenACWY control vaccine. Trial participants were enrolled by age into 18-55, 56-69 and 70-plus year subgroups, with about 150, 27 and 61 TCR-sequenced participants respectively.

Points the paper makes about the study in general: Epitopes outside the regions mutated in the B.1.351 and B.1.1.7 variants were reportedly recognized by nearly half of the unique spike-specific TCRs. In the small 56-69-year group, the increase in depth fell short of significance, most likely because of low power. Vaccine-associated CD4 TCRs spanned the whole spike protein, with dominant responses in regions 160-218 and 743-854. Spike-specific TCR breadth and depth rose significantly after two AZD1222 doses compared with day 0 and with MenACWY recipients. Because no samples from the day 14 peak response were available, repertoires could be characterized only after the peak T cell response. Participants were mostly white British, with more females than males. The authors suggested clonal diversity may have been underestimated. Conclusions about previously exposed vaccinees are limited, since just five or six AZD1222 recipients were seropositive for SARS-CoV-2 at baseline.

The CDR3 regions of human TCRbeta chains were subjected to immunosequencing. The source study handled its data this way. Repertoire TCRs were checked for matches against a reference library of SARS-CoV-2-specific TCRs that had been generated using the MIRA antigen-specificity platform. Breadth was defined as the fraction of unique TCRs that were SARS-CoV-2-associated. Depth was defined as the fraction of total T cells that were SARS-CoV-2-associated. Using the MIRA data, each spike-specific TCR was assigned both to the spike region to which the TCR was reactive and to a CD4 or CD8 class. Log10-transformed breadth and depth values were compared by one-way ANOVA with Sidak's multiple comparisons tests. TCRdb holds this immuneACCESS table with in-frame rearrangements only. Some clones are missing; in checked studies, unresolved V genes explain under half, and the rest has no known cause. For V, J and clone size, that table is used; D and trimming come from the DNA. The sample table contains around 270,000 clones; only one count was recorded for about 94% of them. Of the sample, 0.5% to 0.65% is held by the ten largest clones.

Sequencing was performed on peripheral blood, taken 28 days after the second AZD1222 dose. The TCR was taken from an adult who received the AZD1222 COVID-19 vaccine.

The sequenced DNA: TGTGCCAGCAGTTCCCCGACAGCCCCATCCTACGAGCAGTACTTC. This codes for CASSSPTAPSYEQYF. This chain joins TRBV28 to TRBJ2-7; possibly the D gene is TRBD1, per 5 matching bases. The CDR1 and CDR2 encoded by the germline V gene are MDHEN and SYDVKM. V loses 4 bases, J loses 1 base, and the germline ends lie 14 bases apart. Measured from the cysteine to the phenylalanine, the CDR3 is 15 residues long. Just the 45-base CDR3 DNA is kept, in frame starting at base 1. Reference TRBV28 and TRBJ2-7 proteins supply the regions before and after the CDR3; the full variable domain is: DVKVTQSSRYLVKRTGEKVFLECVQDMDHENMFWYRQDPGLGLRLIYFSYDVKMKEKGDIPEGYSVSREKKERFSLILESASTNQTSMYLCASSSPTAPSYEQYFGPGTRLTVT.